This TCR beta chain is from a study of shared clonotypes between healthy human individuals. Regarding the study as a whole: In a handful of donors, about 5% of naive CD4 clonotypes appeared in common.

Measured with immunoSEQ multiplex PCR; TCRdb has only the in-frame clones, and not every one. The sample includes some 1.5 million clones, approximately 97% of them seen just once. In the case of this clone: Its cognate antigen is unknown.

Donors were healthy HIV-negative adults without recent acute infections or vaccinations. The CDR3 covers 15 residues. Trimming cost V 7 bases and J 1 base; bases outside gene matches: 10. Germline V CDR1 and CDR2: SNHLY, FYNNEI. Sequencing input: naive CD4+ T cells sorted from blood. Subset indicated: CD45RA+ positively selected. The sequence derives from a man in his thirties or forties in good health. This sequence joins TRBV2 and TRBJ2-7; the match to TRBD1 covers 7 bases. This chain's CDR3 is CASTAQGRSSYEQYF. In DNA, the CDR3 is TGTGCCAGCACGGCACAGGGGCGATCTTCCTACGAGCAGTACTTC.